What follows is one T cell receptor beta chain and its context. Its binding antigen is unknown. It has no much larger one-base neighbor in the sample; base qualities were not kept. In total, 600 or so healthy bone marrow donors made up the cohort. All cohort members were sampled while nominally healthy, although unrecorded immune exposures were likely present. The donor tested CMV seronegative, placing the donor among the roughly 340 seronegative members of the cohort. A peripheral blood sample was collected from each donor, and TCR beta sequencing was performed on peripheral blood mononuclear cells. Genomic DNA was extracted from the blood cell samples with the Qiagen DNeasy Blood Extraction Kit. The source of the sample is a study of cytomegalovirus exposure and HLA in healthy donors (dated by TCRdb to between 2016 and 2019). For the study in its entirety: In an earlier analysis of around 540 of the donors, about 260 Gb of sequence data and 120 million or so unique TCR beta sequences from about 190 million T cells were reported. In an earlier analysis of 587 of the donors, high-throughput TCR beta sequencing was used to judge whether each TCR beta V gene segment behaved as functional or pseudogenic. The later analysis used no new phenotypic data to find candidate immune exposures, relying instead on TCR beta sequences and their occurrence across donors. A later analysis re-examined previously published TCR beta repertoires from about 670 donors and added high-resolution HLA genotyping to investigate patterns of TCR occurrence. Donor age, sex, ethnicity and CMV serostatus were collected together with the repertoire data. HLA typing covered class I and class II loci at four-digit resolution. Among about 390 genotyped donors of the cohort, an average of approximately 240,000 unique TCR beta nucleotide sequences were sequenced per donor, around 20% of them non-productive. Five DR-DQ haplotypes were handled as single units for association and clustering, since linkage in the cohort was strong. To predict cytomegalovirus infection status, the study combined high-throughput TCR immunosequencing, statistical association of individual TCRs with disease status, and machine learning. Besides the first cohort of about 730 subjects, a separate validation cohort made up of over 95 different subjects was used. The study aimed to test whether cataloging public T cell receptors could reveal signatures of past pathogen exposure. Typing coverage differed by locus: A, B, C, DRB1 and DQB1 were typed in about 629-630 donors, DQA1 in roughly 500, DPA1 in 600 to 610, and DPB1 in 472. The genetic ancestry cluster associated with self-reported Caucasian donors included 81% of the roughly 400 genotyped donors. An early release that covered roughly 600 HLA-typed donors contained approximately 300 gigabases of sequencing data and tens of millions of unique TCR sequences. Every discovery cohort repertoire had been produced on one sequencing platform. The study used immunosequencing to profile the T cell repertoires of 670 or so subjects and linked those repertoires to cytomegalovirus serostatus. A later genetic analysis used genome-wide SNP genotypes for about 65% of the roughly 700 donors, treating that subset as a discovery cohort. Beyond this particular receptor, the publication reports: Most TCR sequences were seen in very few donors, while some public TCRs were found in many individuals. The cohort was sequenced for TCR beta chains only, and without alpha or paired-chain data the features that could be detected were limited. A group of highly shared sequence variants was considered likely to be a technical artifact of the sequencing pipeline. An association between a missense DCLRE1C variant and V-gene and J-gene trimming of TCR beta chains was found in a later genetic analysis and replicated in an independent cohort. The 87-base-pair reads could not distinguish some IMGT-functional V segments, including TRBV6-2 and TRBV6-3, so those segments were excluded. According to a later analysis, most CMV-associated TCR beta chains appeared to be HLA-restricted, and the HLA associations seemed to be driven largely by CMV exposure. In an earlier analysis of approximately 590 of the donors, most TCR beta V segments appeared in productive rearrangements about 90% or about 30% of the time, broadly matching IMGT annotations. Compared with equally common non-associated chains, HLA-associated TCR beta chains in a later analysis were more clonally expanded and had lower generation probabilities. Cytomegalovirus status was reported to be diagnosed by the classifier with high specificity and sensitivity in both the original and validation cohorts. In a later analysis, around 15,000 TCR beta sequences were associated with specific HLA alleles at a false discovery rate of 0.05. For the cohort, immune exposure information was limited to CMV serostatus. Presence/absence analyses assumed roughly uniform sequencing depth across donors, an assumption that may not hold. A later analysis reported that several top co-occurrence clusters appeared linked to parvovirus B19, influenza, CMV and Epstein-Barr virus. In a later analysis, the rate of TCR association differed among HLA loci, with DRB1 alleles having the most associated TCRs and HLA-C alleles having the fewest. When HLA alleles, especially DR and DQ, strongly co-occurred, TCR associations were difficult to assign to individual alleles. Linkage disequilibrium might explain the correlated functional status among segregating V segments, but an unknown experimental factor could not be ruled out. Compared with the approximately 600-donor mean, donors in an Asian-associated ancestry cluster had fewer N-insertions in productive TCRs, according to a later genetic analysis. A further reported finding was that TCR beta sequences accurately predicted the HLA-A and HLA-B alleles for most subjects in the first cohort. It was suggested by the authors that the approach could potentially be generalized to other disease states and immunological phenotypes. Because counts were too low, roughly 17 rarely observed V segments, including chromosome 9 orphons, were left out of the earlier analysis of roughly 600 of the donors. HLA typing was unavailable for some donors at each locus, so association tests used only the typed subset. Three of the identified cytomegalovirus-associated TCR beta chains were confirmed in vitro to be specific for cytomegalovirus antigens. In the study, 164 TCR beta chains were listed as associated with cytomegalovirus.

Preparation of the library involved the immunoSEQ multiplex PCR assay. A mixture of 60 forward primers for TCR Vbeta segments and 13 reverse primers for TCR Jbeta segments was used in the multiplex PCR. The CDR3 region of rearranged TCR beta genes was amplified from genomic DNA by a multiplex PCR assay. On the Illumina HiSeq System, the amplified TCR beta libraries were sequenced as 87-base-pair reads. The study's own analysis went as follows. A later analysis tallied roughly 78 million unique TCR beta chains across the 660 or so repertoires, and approximately 11 million of those chains were shared by two or more donors. Raw reads were error-corrected and collapsed into unique sequences by a nearest-neighbor algorithm in which closely related sequences were merged to remove PCR and sequencing errors. V, D and J gene segments were assigned by aligning CDR3 sequences to IMGT reference sequences. For a sequence to be retained, at least a six-nucleotide match to both a V gene segment and a J gene segment was required. A rearrangement counted as productive if the CDR3 had no stop codons and remained in frame with V and J, and every other rearrangement counted as non-productive. CDR3 was defined according to IMGT convention as the region running from the second conserved V-encoded cysteine to the conserved J-encoded phenylalanine. The earlier analysis of 587 of the donors excluded sequences that lacked an unambiguous match to a single V gene segment. In an earlier analysis of 450 to 700 of the donors, V segments were called functional above 56.7% productive rearrangements and were called segregating when the between-donor standard deviation exceeded 5%. To diagnose cytomegalovirus status from the catalog of TCR beta chain sequences, a statistical classification framework was built. V and J gene assignment, in a later analysis, came from comparing TCR nucleotide sequences with IMGT/GENE-DB human TR gene sequences. A later analysis assigned CDR3 sequences and most-parsimonious VDJ recombination scenarios with the TCRdist pipeline. In a later analysis, every TCR beta chain was defined by the combination of its CDR3 amino acid sequence and its V-gene family, and reads without a unique V-gene family were dropped. To address suspected cross-contamination and a sequencing artifact, a later analysis removed a few hundred highly shared, low-generation-probability nucleotide sequences. A later analysis calculated a clonal expansion index for each public chain from normalized within-repertoire ranks of inferred template counts. Generation probabilities in a later analysis came from a VDJ recombination model fitted to out-of-frame rearrangements, and those results were checked against IGoR. In a later analysis, hypergeometric tests were used to score TCR-TCR, TCR-HLA and TCR-CMV co-occurrence, with a repertoire-size bias correction applied to TCR pairs. To estimate false discovery rates, a later analysis permuted the HLA or CMV assignments 20 times. In a later analysis, co-occurring TCRs were grouped using DBSCAN, with TCRdist sequence similarity added in when clustering inside HLA-allele-positive subsets. Co-occurrence clustering excluded repertoires with fewer than 30,000 or more than 120,000 public chains, plus five with anomalous nucleotide sharing. Drawn from immuneACCESS, this table holds only the in-frame rearrangements with V and J called that TCRdb kept. Clones are partly lost; checked studies trace under half to an unresolved V gene and leave the rest unexplained. The V and J calls and the clone size are those of that table, but D and trimming were determined from the DNA. The sample records about 130,000 clones, approximately 80% of which are singletons. The top ten clonotypes cover around 2% of the sample.

Relative to germline, V is 3 bases shorter and J is 7 bases shorter, with 16 bases between their ends. The germline V gene encodes CDR1 KGHSH and CDR2 LQKENI. The CDR3 sequence holds 14 residues, the cysteine and phenylalanine included. Only CDR3 DNA remains: 42 bases, in frame from the first base. The TCR was taken from a young man in good health and CMV-seronegative. The chain uses TRBV18 and TRBJ2-7; TRBD2 is possibly the D segment (5 matching bases). The sequenced sample consisted of PBMCs. For the CDR3, the sequence is CASSPTVGAEEQYF. Here is the DNA: TGTGCCAGCTCACCCACGGTTGGAGCGGAGGAGCAGTACTTC.